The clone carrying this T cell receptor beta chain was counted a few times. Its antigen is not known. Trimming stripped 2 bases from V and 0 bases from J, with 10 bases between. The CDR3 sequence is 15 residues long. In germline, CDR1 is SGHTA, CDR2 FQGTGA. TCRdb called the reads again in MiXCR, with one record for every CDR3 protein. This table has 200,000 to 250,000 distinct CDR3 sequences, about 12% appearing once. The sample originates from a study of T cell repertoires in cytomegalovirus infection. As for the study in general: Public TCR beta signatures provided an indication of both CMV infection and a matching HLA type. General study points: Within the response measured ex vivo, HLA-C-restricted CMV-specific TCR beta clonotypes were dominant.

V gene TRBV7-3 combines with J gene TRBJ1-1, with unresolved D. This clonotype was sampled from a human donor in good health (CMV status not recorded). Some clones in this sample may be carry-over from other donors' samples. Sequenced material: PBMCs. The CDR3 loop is CASSLDAVLNTEAFF. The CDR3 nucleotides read TGTGCCAGCAGCTTAGATGCGGTACTGAACACTGAAGCTTTCTTT.